Listed here are 8 T cell receptor beta chains from one sample, sequenced in a study of T cell repertoires in cytomegalovirus infection. TCRdb ran MiXCR on the reads and lists one entry per CDR3 protein. The sample has over 250,000 distinct CDR3 sequences, 22% seen once. Their target antigens are unknown. The sample in question was cultured PBMCs, obtained from culture after CMV antigen stimulation. These receptors were obtained from a human donor in good health (CMV status not recorded). Some clones in this sample may be carry-over from other donors' samples.

The sample holds many counts of this clonotype. This chain links TRBV7-2 with TRBJ2-7, with 7 bases aligning to TRBD1. The CDR3 covers 13 residues. The J segment lost 8 bases and the V segment lost 6 bases, leaving 10 bases of the junction unmatched. Germline V gene data show CDR1 as SGHTA and CDR2 as FQGNSA. The CDR3 protein is CASSPIPGQKQYF. Written as DNA, the CDR3 is TGTGCCAGCAGTCCAATACCGGGACAGAAGCAGTACTTC.

This clonotype was picked up many times. The rearrangement joins TRBV12-3 or TRBV12-4 to TRBJ2-1, with 7 bases lining up with TRBD2. V shed 3 bases and J 14 bases; nucleotides not matched to a gene: 7. The length of the CDR3 is 12 residues. CDR3 protein: CASSFLGGSEFF. In DNA, the CDR3 is TGTGCCAGCAGTTTTTTGGGCGGGAGTGAGTTCTTC.

The chain combines TRBV28 with TRBJ2-3, with D uncertain. Germline CDR1 MDHEN, CDR2 SYDVKM. This CDR3 is built from 12 residues. Between the trimmed V and J ends, which lost 5 bases and 11 bases, there was a span of 14 bases. Here the CDR3 DNA reads TGTGCCAGCAGTCAGTCGCTTCACGGGCAGTATTTT. Encoded protein: CASSQSLHGQYF.

This clonotype was detected ten times or more. This sequence joins TRBV7-6 and TRBJ1-6; 7 bases are shared with TRBD1. V was clipped by 6 bases and J by 4 bases; unmatched bases: 9. The CDR3 runs 16 residues. From germline, CDR1 is SGHVS and CDR2 FNYEAQ. The CDR3: CASSRITGAYNSPLHF. The CDR3 nucleotides read TGTGCCAGCAGTCGAATCACAGGGGCGTATAATTCACCCCTCCACTTT.

In this sample, this clonotype turned up many times. The CDR3 region is CASSLAWALDTEAFF. Written as DNA, the CDR3 is TGTGCCAGCAGCTTAGCGTGGGCTCTTGACACTGAAGCTTTCTTT. This rearrangement joins TRBV7-2 to TRBJ1-1; D gene ambiguous. From germline, CDR1 is SGHTA and CDR2 FQGNSA. The CDR3 length is 15 residues. Trimming took 0 bases from V and 3 from J, leaving 11 bases between them.

The V call is TRBV19, the J call TRBJ2-1; 9 bases fit TRBD1. This CDR3 spans 15 amino acids. Trimming cost V 9 bases and J 5 bases; bases outside gene matches: 11. Germline assignment: CDR1 LNHDA and CDR2 SQIVND (reference sequence). The DNA for the CDR3 is TGTGCCAGCGGGGATTCGGGACAGGGTAACAATGAGCAGTTCTTC. Its translation: CASGDSGQGNNEQFF.

The chain uses TRBV7-9 and TRBJ2-1; D uncertain. Germline-derived CDR1 and CDR2 are SEHNR and FQNEAQ (reference sequence). The CDR3 has 11 amino acids. V was clipped by 5 bases and J by 12 bases, with 11 bases between them. CDR3 sequence (DNA): TGTGCCAGCAGCGCGCTAGAAAGGCAGTTCTTC. Translated, it gives CASSALERQFF.

The V call is TRBV18, the J call TRBJ2-6; D gene uncertain. Germline values: CDR1 KGHSH, CDR2 LQKENI. This CDR3 is built from 15 residues. With 4 bases removed from V and 2 bases from J, the gap between germline ends came to 9 bases. The DNA of the CDR3 is TGTGCCAGCTCACTGGACCTTACTGGGGCCAACGTCCTGACTTTC. It encodes CASSLDLTGANVLTF.